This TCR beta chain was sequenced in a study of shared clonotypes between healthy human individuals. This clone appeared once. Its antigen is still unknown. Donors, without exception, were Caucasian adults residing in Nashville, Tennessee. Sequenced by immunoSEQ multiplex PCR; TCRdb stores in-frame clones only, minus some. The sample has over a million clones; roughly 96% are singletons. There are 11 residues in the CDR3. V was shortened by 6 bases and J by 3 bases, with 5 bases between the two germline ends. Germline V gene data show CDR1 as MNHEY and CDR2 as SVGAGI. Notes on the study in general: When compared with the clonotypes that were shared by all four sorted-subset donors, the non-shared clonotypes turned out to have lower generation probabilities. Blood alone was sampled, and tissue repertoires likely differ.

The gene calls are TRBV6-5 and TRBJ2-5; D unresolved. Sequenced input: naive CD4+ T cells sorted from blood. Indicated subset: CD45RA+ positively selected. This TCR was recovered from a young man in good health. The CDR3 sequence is CASSSEETQYF. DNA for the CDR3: TGTGCCAGCAGCTCCGAAGAGACCCAGTACTTC.